This T cell receptor (beta chain) was profiled in a study of control samples from healthy donors and cancer patients. In its sample, this clone was seen once. Profiled with immunoSEQ multiplex PCR; TCRdb holds only in-frame clones, not every one. Of 110,000 or so clones in the sample, 70% to 85% were seen once. Trimming shortened V by 6 bases and J by 5 bases, and 10 bases separated the two germline ends. The CDR3 runs to 13 residues. The sequenced sample consisted of blood. The gene calls are TRBV12-3 or TRBV12-4 and TRBJ2-2; D gene ambiguous. This sequence was found in a man younger than 35 in good health. CDR3 coding DNA: TGTGCCAGCAGGTCTATCAGTACCGGGGAGCTGTTTTTT. Protein sequence: CASRSISTGELFF.